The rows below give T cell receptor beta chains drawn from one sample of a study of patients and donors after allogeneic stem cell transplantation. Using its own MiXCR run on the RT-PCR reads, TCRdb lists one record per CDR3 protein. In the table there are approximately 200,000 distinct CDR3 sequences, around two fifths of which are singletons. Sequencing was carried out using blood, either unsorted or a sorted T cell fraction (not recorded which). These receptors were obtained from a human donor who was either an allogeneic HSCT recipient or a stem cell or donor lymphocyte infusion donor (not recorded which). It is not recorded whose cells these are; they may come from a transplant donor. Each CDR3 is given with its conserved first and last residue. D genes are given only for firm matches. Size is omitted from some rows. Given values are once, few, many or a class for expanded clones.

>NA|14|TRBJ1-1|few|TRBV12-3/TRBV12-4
CASSLPPTNTEAFF
TGTGCCAGCAGTTTACCTCCGACGAACACTGAAGCTTTCTTT
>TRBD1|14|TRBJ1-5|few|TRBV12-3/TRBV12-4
CASSLATGSQPQHF
TGTGCCAGCAGTTTAGCGACAGGGAGTCAGCCCCAGCATTTT
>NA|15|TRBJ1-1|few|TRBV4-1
CASSQDRRRNTEAFF
TGCGCCAGCAGCCAAGACCGACGGCGGAACACTGAAGCTTTCTTT
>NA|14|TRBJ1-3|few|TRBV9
CASGVRDSGNTIYF
TGTGCCAGCGGCGTACGAGACTCTGGAAACACCATATATTTT
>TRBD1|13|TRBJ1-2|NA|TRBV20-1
CSARGTGRNGYTF
TGCAGTGCTAGGGGGACAGGGAGGAATGGCTACACCTTC
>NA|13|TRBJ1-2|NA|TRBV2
CASSSGTTNGYTF
TGTGCCAGCAGTTCCGGGACCACCAATGGCTACACCTTC
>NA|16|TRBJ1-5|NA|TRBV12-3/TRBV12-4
CASSPDFRGRYQPQHF
TGTGCCAGCAGTCCAGACTTTCGGGGTAGGTATCAGCCCCAGCATTTT
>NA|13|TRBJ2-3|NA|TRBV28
CASSGDNTDTQYF
TGTGCCAGCAGCGGGGACAACACAGATACGCAGTATTTT
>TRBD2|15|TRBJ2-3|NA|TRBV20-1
CSAPGLAGFTDTQYF
TGCAGTGCTCCGGGACTAGCGGGGTTCACAGATACGCAGTATTTT
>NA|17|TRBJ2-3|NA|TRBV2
CASMAISDFGKTDTQYF
TGTGCCAGCATGGCTATATCGGACTTCGGCAAGACAGATACGCAGTATTTT
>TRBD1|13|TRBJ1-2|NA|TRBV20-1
CSASPQGDYGYTF
TGCAGTGCATCTCCCCAGGGGGACTATGGCTACACCTTC
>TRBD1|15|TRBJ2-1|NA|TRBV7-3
CASSRDSTSYNEQFF
TGTGCCAGCAGCCGGGACAGCACTTCCTACAATGAGCAGTTCTTC
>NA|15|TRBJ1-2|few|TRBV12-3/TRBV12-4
CASSSLPARGYGYTF
TGTGCCAGCAGCTCCCTCCCCGCGCGGGGTTATGGCTACACCTTC
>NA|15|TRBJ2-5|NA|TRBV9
CASSVGGVSQETQYF
TGTGCCAGCAGCGTAGGGGGGGTTTCTCAAGAGACCCAGTACTTC
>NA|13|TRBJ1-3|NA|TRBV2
CARDTFSGNTIYF
TGTGCCCGGGACACCTTCTCTGGAAACACCATATATTTT
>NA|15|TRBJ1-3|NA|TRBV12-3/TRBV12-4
CASRGPTGSGNTIYF
TGTGCCAGCAGGGGTCCCACGGGCTCTGGAAACACCATATATTTT
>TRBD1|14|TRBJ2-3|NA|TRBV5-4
CASSRDRGPDTQYF
TGTGCCAGTTCCCGGGACAGGGGCCCAGATACGCAGTATTTT
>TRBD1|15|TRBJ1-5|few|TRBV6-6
CASTGTGVSNQPQHF
TGTGCCAGCACCGGGACAGGGGTTAGCAATCAGCCCCAGCATTTT
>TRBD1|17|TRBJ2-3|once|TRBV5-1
CASSLAWDRGGTDTQYF
TGCGCCAGCAGCTTGGCATGGGACAGGGGAGGAACAGATACGCAGTATTTT
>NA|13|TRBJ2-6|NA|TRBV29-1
CSVATLGANVLTF
TGCAGCGTTGCGACTCTGGGAGCCAACGTCCTGACTTTC
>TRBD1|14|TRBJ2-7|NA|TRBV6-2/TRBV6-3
CASAPGTGPYEQYF
TGTGCCAGCGCCCCGGGGACAGGACCCTACGAGCAGTACTTC
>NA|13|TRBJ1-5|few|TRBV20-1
CSARTPRDQPQHF
TGCAGTGCTCGGACCCCCCGAGATCAGCCCCAGCATTTT
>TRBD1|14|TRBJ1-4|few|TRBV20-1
CSARSGTVNEKLFF
TGCAGTGCTCGATCCGGGACAGTTAATGAAAAACTGTTTTTT
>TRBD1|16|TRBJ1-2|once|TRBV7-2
CASSWAQGARVYGYTF
TGTGCCAGCAGCTGGGCACAGGGGGCGCGGGTGTATGGCTACACCTTC
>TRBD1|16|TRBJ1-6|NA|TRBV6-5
CASSYVWGQGHSPLHF
TGTGCCAGCAGTTATGTCTGGGGACAGGGCCATTCACCCCTCCACTTT
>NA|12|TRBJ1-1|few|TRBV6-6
CASSSGGTEAFF
TGTGCCAGCTCTTCTGGGGGGACTGAAGCTTTCTTT
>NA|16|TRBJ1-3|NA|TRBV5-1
CASSYGQTSSGNTIYF
TGCGCCAGCAGCTATGGACAGACCAGCTCTGGAAACACCATATATTTT
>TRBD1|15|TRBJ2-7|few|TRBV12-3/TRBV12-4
CASSFGTASSYEQYF
TGTGCCAGCAGCTTCGGGACAGCCAGCTCCTACGAGCAGTACTTC
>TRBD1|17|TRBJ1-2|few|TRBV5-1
CASSLAGTGTSYGRYTF
TGCGCCAGCAGCTTGGCCGGGACAGGGACGTCCTATGGTCGCTACACCTTC
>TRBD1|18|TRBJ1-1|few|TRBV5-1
CASSFFTGTGGTDTEAFF
TGCGCCAGCAGCTTCTTTACCGGGACAGGGGGCACGGACACTGAAGCTTTCTTT
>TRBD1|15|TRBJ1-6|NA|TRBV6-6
CASSQGQAYNSPLHF
TGTGCCAGCAGTCAGGGACAGGCCTATAATTCACCCCTCCACTTT
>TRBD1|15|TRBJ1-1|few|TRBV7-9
CASSSGTGGLTEAFF
TGTGCCAGCAGCTCGGGGACAGGGGGTTTGACTGAAGCTTTCTTT
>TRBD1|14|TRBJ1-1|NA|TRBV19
CASIAGQPNTEAFF
TGTGCCAGTATCGCGGGACAGCCGAACACTGAAGCTTTCTTT
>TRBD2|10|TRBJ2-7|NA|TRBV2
CASGLVEQYF
TGTGCCAGCGGACTAGTGGAGCAGTACTTC
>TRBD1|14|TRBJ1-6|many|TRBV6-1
CASRQTGLNSPLHF
TGTGCCAGCAGACAGACAGGGCTGAACTCACCCCTCCACTTT
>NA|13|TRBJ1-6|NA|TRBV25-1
CASSRDIGRPLHF
TGTGCCAGCAGTCGGGACATCGGTCGGCCCCTCCACTTT
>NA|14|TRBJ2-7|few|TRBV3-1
CASSHPKRSHEQYF
TGTGCCAGCAGCCATCCTAAGCGGAGCCACGAGCAGTACTTC
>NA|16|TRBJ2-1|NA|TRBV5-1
CASSPGRIRYYNEQFF
TGCGCCAGCAGTCCCGGACGAATCAGGTACTACAATGAGCAGTTCTTC
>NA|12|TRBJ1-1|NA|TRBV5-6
CASSLVYSEAFF
TGTGCCAGCAGCTTGGTGTACTCTGAAGCTTTCTTT
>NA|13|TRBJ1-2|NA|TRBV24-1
CATSEGTPYGYTF
TGTGCCACCAGTGAAGGGACTCCCTATGGCTACACCTTC
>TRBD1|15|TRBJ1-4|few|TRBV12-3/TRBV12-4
CASSLPGQGTEKLFF
TGTGCCAGCAGTTTGCCGGGACAGGGGACTGAAAAACTGTTTTTT
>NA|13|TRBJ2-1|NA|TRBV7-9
CASSLVTYNEQFF
TGTGCCAGCAGCTTAGTAACCTACAATGAGCAGTTCTTC
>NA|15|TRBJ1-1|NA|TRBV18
CASSPFIGVGWEAFF
TGTGCCAGCTCACCTTTTATTGGAGTCGGCTGGGAAGCTTTCTTT
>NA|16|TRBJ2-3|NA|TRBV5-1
CASSLGGASSTDTQYF
TGCGCCAGCAGCTTGGGCGGCGCCTCCAGCACAGATACGCAGTATTTT
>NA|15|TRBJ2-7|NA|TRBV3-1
CASSQAHRDPYEQYF
TGTGCCAGCAGCCAAGCTCACAGGGATCCCTACGAGCAGTACTTC
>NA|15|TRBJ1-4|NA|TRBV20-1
CSARGGEATNEKLFF
TGCAGTGCTAGAGGGGGGGAAGCAACTAATGAAAAACTGTTTTTT
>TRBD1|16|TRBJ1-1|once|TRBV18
CASSQGIGQANTEAFF
TGTGCCAGCTCACAGGGTATCGGACAGGCGAACACTGAAGCTTTCTTT
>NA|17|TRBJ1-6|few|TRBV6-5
CASSYSRRFIGNSPLHF
TGTGCCAGCAGTTACTCCCGGCGCTTCATTGGAAATTCACCCCTCCACTTT
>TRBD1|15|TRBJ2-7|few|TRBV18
CASSPSFGTGYEQYF
TGTGCCAGCTCACCTTCCTTCGGGACAGGGTACGAGCAGTACTTC
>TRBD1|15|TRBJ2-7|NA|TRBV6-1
CASIPGRDSPHEQYF
TGTGCCAGCATTCCCGGCCGGGACAGTCCCCACGAGCAGTACTTC
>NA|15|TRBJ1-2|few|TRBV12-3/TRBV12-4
CASSSWGRWENGYTF
TGTGCCAGCAGCTCATGGGGACGATGGGAGAATGGCTACACCTTC
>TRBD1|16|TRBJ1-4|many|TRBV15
CATSRDPGQGYEKLFF
TGTGCCACCAGCAGAGATCCCGGACAGGGCTATGAAAAACTGTTTTTT